The 15 T cell receptor beta chains given below trace back to one sample, sequenced in a study of T cell repertoires in cytomegalovirus infection. TCRdb itself ran the reads through MiXCR, one entry per CDR3 protein. The data contain around 430,000 distinct CDR3 sequences, roughly 46% of them singletons. Antigens of these TCRs are unknown. Here the sequenced sample was cultured PBMCs, taken from culture after CMV antigen stimulation. The receptors stem from a human donor in good health (CMV status not recorded). Some clones in this sample may be carry-over from other donors' samples.

A single count supports this clonotype. This chain joins TRBV7-6 and TRBJ2-3; D may be TRBD1 (6 bases). Germline CDR1 is SGHVS and CDR2 is FNYEAQ. CDR3 length equals 20 residues. V shed 8 bases and J shed 0 bases, with 30 bases lying between them. CDR3 sequence (DNA): TGTGCCAGCCCCTTAGGCCCTCCCCAGGGGCCTCAGACTAGCACAGATACGCAGTATTTT. Its translation is CASPLGPPQGPQTSTDTQYF.

Only a few counts were recorded for this clonotype. V usage is TRBV7-2 and J usage is TRBJ2-1, with TRBD2 as a possible D gene (5 bases). CDR1 is SGHTA and CDR2 is FQGNSA in the germline V gene. The ends were cut back, 1 base at V and 3 bases at J, with 13 bases in the middle. The CDR3 is made up of 16 amino acids. Here the CDR3 reads CASSLVASGGYNEQFF. For the CDR3, the DNA is TGTGCCAGCAGCTTAGTGGCGAGCGGAGGCTACAATGAGCAGTTCTTC. The variable domain in full, with the rest retrieved from reference TRBV7-2 and TRBJ2-1, is GAGVSQSPSNKVTEKGKDVELRCDPISGHTALYWYRQSLGQGLEFLIYFQGNSAPDKSGLPSDRFSAERTGGSVSTLTIQRTQQEDSAVYLCASSLVASGGYNEQFFGPGTRLTVL.

The chain joins TRBV2 to TRBJ2-3, with D perhaps being TRBD1 or TRBD2 (6 bases each). The CDR3 is 14 residues long. The germline V gene has CDR1 SNHLY and CDR2 FYNNEI. V lost 6 bases to trimming and J lost 0 bases, with 10 bases between them. CDR3 sequence reads: CASSWGASTDTQYF. DNA for the CDR3: TGTGCCAGCAGCTGGGGGGCGAGCACAGATACGCAGTATTTT.

The chain joins TRBV20-1 to TRBJ2-5; D is possibly TRBD1 (5 bases). Germline CDR1 DFQATT, CDR2 SNEGSKA (reference sequence). The CDR3 consists of 14 residues. V shed 0 bases and J shed 4 bases, with 12 bases lying between them. CDR3 nucleotides: TGCAGTGCTAGAGATTTGACAGACCCAGAGACCCAGTACTTC. It is translated as CSARDLTDPETQYF.

This chain connects TRBV6-5 to TRBJ1-6, with D uncertain. Germline V lookup: CDR1 MNHEY, CDR2 SVGAGI. This CDR3 is 15 amino acids long. Trimming stripped 0 bases from V and 7 bases from J, with 10 bases between. The DNA for the CDR3 is TGTGCCAGCAGTTACTCTCAGGTTATCAATTCACCCCTCCACTTT. This encodes CASSYSQVINSPLHF.

Only a few counts were recorded for this clonotype. This chain uses TRBV20-1 with TRBJ1-1; D not certain. This CDR3 region has 13 residues. V was cut by 3 bases and J by 0 bases, with 8 bases left in between. Germline lookup yields CDR1 DFQATT and CDR2 SNEGSKA (reference sequence). The CDR3 is CSASSLMNTEAFF. CDR3 nucleotide sequence: TGCAGTGCTAGTTCCCTTATGAACACTGAAGCTTTCTTT.

This clonotype was observed a few times. This sequence joins TRBV20-1 and TRBJ2-2, with TRBD2 identical over 8 bases. J lost 2 bases, V lost 1 base, and 3 bases had no gene match. The CDR3 totals 15 residues. Germline CDR1 is DFQATT and CDR2 is SNEGSKA (reference sequence). Here the CDR3 DNA reads TGCAGTGCTAGAGCGGGAGGGCCTAACACCGGGGAGCTGTTTTTT. Translated: CSARAGGPNTGELFF.

The genes are TRBV7-2 and TRBJ1-5, with a weak D call TRBD1 (5 bases). Trimming took 6 bases from V and 5 from J, leaving 20 bases between them. This CDR3 comprises 16 residues. Germline lookup yields CDR1 SGHTA and CDR2 FQGNSA. CDR3 protein: CASRPTGTPGDQPQHF. CDR3 sequence (DNA): TGTGCCAGCAGACCAACAGGAACCCCGGGAGATCAGCCCCAGCATTTT. The full variable domain, in which reference TRBV7-2 and TRBJ1-5 provide the parts outside the CDR3, is GAGVSQSPSNKVTEKGKDVELRCDPISGHTALYWYRQSLGQGLEFLIYFQGNSAPDKSGLPSDRFSAERTGGSVSTLTIQRTQQEDSAVYLCASRPTGTPGDQPQHFGDGTRLSIL.

This sequence joins TRBV20-1 and TRBJ2-3; D may be TRBD2 (5 bases). There are 13 residues in the CDR3. V dropped 0 bases and J dropped 6 bases, with 10 bases sitting between them. Germline CDR1 and CDR2: DFQATT and SNEGSKA (reference sequence). The CDR3 DNA reads TGCAGTGCTAGAGATCCGGCGGGCGATACGCAGTATTTT. Translating it yields CSARDPAGDTQYF.

This clonotype was observed a single time. The chain recombines TRBV7-9 with TRBJ2-5; 7 bases are a match to TRBD2. After removal of 5 bases from V and 3 bases from J, the junction contained 6 bases not matched to a gene. This CDR3 is 14 amino acids long. Germline CDR1 and CDR2: SEHNR and FQNEAQ (reference sequence). The CDR3 region has the DNA TGTGCCAGCAGCGAGCGTGGGGGGGAAGAGACCCAGTACTTC. Amino acid sequence: CASSERGGEETQYF.

The chain combines TRBV19 with TRBJ2-1, with 9 bases matching TRBD1. This CDR3 is 13 amino acids long. Germline CDR1 LNHDA, CDR2 SQIVND (reference sequence). The V segment lost 4 bases and the J segment 6 bases; nucleotides outside the gene matches: 1. This chain's CDR3 is CASSKQGANEQFF. The CDR3 DNA reads as TGTGCCAGTAGTAAACAGGGGGCCAATGAGCAGTTCTTC. The full variable domain, with the rest looked up from reference TRBV19 and TRBJ2-1, is DGGITQSPKYLFRKEGQNVTLSCEQNLNHDAMYWYRQDPGQGLRLIYYSQIVNDFQKGDIAEGYSVSREKKESFPLTVTSAQKNPTAFYLCASSKQGANEQFFGPGTRLTVL.

The V call is TRBV12-3 or TRBV12-4, the J call TRBJ1-1; D gene uncertain. Trimming cost V 3 bases and J 9 bases, with 8 bases left between them. This CDR3 contains 11 residues. The CDR3 sequence is CASSLGWKAFF. The CDR3 coding sequence is TGTGCCAGCAGTTTGGGTTGGAAAGCTTTCTTT.

Turning to this clonotype: The CDR3 does not close with the conserved phenylalanine or tryptophan, likely indicating a read error. This chain joins TRBV27 and TRBJ2-7; tentative D call: TRBD2 (6 bases). The CDR3 sequence is 13 residues long. CDR1 and CDR2 (germline): MNHEY, SMNVEV (reference sequence). The V end lost 6 bases, the J end lost 5 bases, and 14 bases lay between the germline ends. The CDR3 loop is CASSPHGTHEQYL. The CDR3 region has the DNA TGTGCCAGCAGCCCCCACGGGACTCACGAGCAGTACCTC.

The rearrangement links TRBV19 to TRBJ2-1; 11 positions agree with TRBD2. Germline trimming cut 8 bases from V and 5 bases from J; bases unmatched to any gene: 8. This CDR3 has 15 amino acids. CDR1 and CDR2 from the germline V gene are LNHDA and SQIVND (reference sequence). Written as DNA, the CDR3 is TGTGCCAGTGGTTTAGCGGGGGGGGGGAACAATGAGCAGTTCTTC. Translating gives CASGLAGGGNNEQFF.

This chain joins TRBV12-3 or TRBV12-4 and TRBJ2-1, with TRBD2 matching over 11 bases. V lost 4 bases, J lost 6 bases, and 8 bases stayed unmatched. The CDR3 runs to 16 residues. The CDR3 here is CASSSLTSGVLNEQFF. CDR3 bases: TGTGCCAGCAGTTCCCTGACTAGCGGGGTCCTCAATGAGCAGTTCTTC.